The sequence of this T cell receptor beta chain was determined in a study of regulatory T cells in long-lasting Graves disease. Study-level findings and limits: With persistent disease, TRBV28, TRBJ1-2 and TRBJ2-5 were the favored segments.

The V and J ends lost 6 bases and 5 bases respectively, with 13 bases between them. The length of the CDR3 is 13 residues. Germline V gene sequence: CDR1 MNHNS, CDR2 SASEGT. This clonotype was counted ten times or more. Its target is unknown. Documented time point: newly diagnosed GD, antithyroid drugs for less than 3 months. Extracted PBMC RNA gave rise to the TCR library. Through Arm-PCR of CDR3 regions and iRepertoire HTBI primers, TCR beta libraries were built. In the original workflow: Across all samples, roughly 60 TRBV segments and 15 or so TRBJ segments were identified. In TCRdb, the multiplex PCR reads were re-called with MiXCR into one record per CDR3 protein. The V and J calls shown here were made by TCRdb, not taken from the authors' results. This repertoire shows some 340,000 distinct CDR3 sequences, about 10% found once; its top ten account for 15% to 20%. This same sample was also part of a study on T cells in Graves' hyperthyroidism and ophthalmopathy. That publication notes: Stable hyperthyroidism and ophthalmopathy were separated using 13 V-J signatures.

The V call is TRBV6-1, the J call TRBJ1-1; tentative D call: TRBD1 (5 bases). Sequences were derived from peripheral blood mononuclear cells (PBMCs), sampled at new diagnosis, from a patient treated with antithyroid drugs. This sequence was found in a young woman with Graves disease. The DNA for the CDR3 is TGTGCCAGCAGCCAGGGTGTTAGAACTGAAGCTTTCTTT. This codes for CASSQGVRTEAFF.